The 17 T cell receptor beta chains presented below share a single source sample, sequenced in a study of CD8+ T cells in alopecia areata. Treatment denoted: oral pan-JAK inhibitor, 5-10 mg twice daily. RNA was isolated and reverse transcribed to cDNA, the sequencing template. TCRdb keeps only in-frame clones here, not all; method: immunoSEQ multiplex PCR. The sample holds fewer than 250,000 clones, 60% seen once. Material: CD4+ T cells sorted from blood, obtained at week 4, from a patient treated with tofacitinib. These receptors originate from a human donor with alopecia areata.

The J gene is TRBJ2-7, the V gene TRBV19; 7 nucleotides match TRBD2. CDR1 is LNHDA and CDR2 is SQIVND in the germline V gene (reference sequence). CDR3 size: 14 residues. After removal of 3 bases from V and 7 bases from J, the junction contained 9 bases not matched to a gene. CDR3 bases: TGTGCCAGTAGTATGGGCGGGGACTACGTTGAGCAGTACTTC. This codes for CASSMGGDYVEQYF.

The CDR3 bases are TGCAGCGTCCAAAGGGGGCCGGGACTCCAAAAAGAGACCCAGTACTTC. It translates to CSVQRGPGLQKETQYF. The J gene is TRBJ2-5, the V gene TRBV29-1; weak D call: TRBD1 (7 bases). Trimming took off 6 bases at V and 3 bases at J, with 23 bases between the two ends. Germline CDR1 is SQVTM and CDR2 is ANQGSEA. The CDR3 length is 16 residues.

In its sample, this clone was seen a few times. The rearrangement joins TRBV7-6 to TRBJ2-3; tentative D call: TRBD1 (6 bases). Looked up from germline, CDR1 is SGHVS and CDR2 is FNYEAQ. The CDR3 is made up of 15 amino acids. Deletions cut 0 bases from V and 3 bases from J, with 10 bases between. CDR3 region: CASSLAQGATDTQYF. The CDR3 DNA sequence: TGTGCCAGCAGCTTAGCACAGGGAGCAACAGATACGCAGTATTTT.

The chain recombines TRBV29-1 with TRBJ2-5, with TRBD1 matching over 9 bases. CDR3 length equals 15 residues. Trimming cost V 6 bases and J 7 bases; bases outside gene matches: 15. Germline CDR1 is SQVTM and CDR2 is ANQGSEA. For the CDR3, the DNA is TGCAGCGTCGTACGGACAGGGGATATCACGGGGACCCAGTACTTC. It is translated as CSVVRTGDITGTQYF. Full variable domain (remainder filled in from reference TRBV29-1 and TRBJ2-5): SAVISQKPSRDICQRGTSLTIQCQVDSQVTMMFWYRQQPGQSLTLIATANQGSEATYESGFVIDKFPISRPNLTFSTLTVSNMSPEDSSIYLCSVVRTGDITGTQYFGPGTRLLVL.

The chain joins TRBV30 to TRBJ1-1; 7 positions agree with TRBD1. Germline loops: CDR1 GTSNPN, CDR2 SVGIG (reference sequence). There are 14 residues in the CDR3. V was clipped by 2 bases and J by 5 bases; unmatched bases: 8. The CDR3 spells CAWSLPGQRTEAFF. The DNA of the CDR3 is TGTGCCTGGAGTCTACCGGGACAGAGGACTGAAGCTTTCTTT.

The gene calls are TRBV7-2 and TRBJ2-2; D is uncertain. Germline assignment: CDR1 SGHTA and CDR2 FQGNSA. The V end lost 3 bases, the J end lost 1 base, and 9 bases lay between the germline ends. This CDR3 is 15 amino acids long. The CDR3 DNA follows: TGTGCCAGCAGCTTCCAGAACAAGAACACCGGGGAGCTGTTTTTT. It codes for CASSFQNKNTGELFF.

The genes are TRBV19 and TRBJ2-5; TRBD2 aligns across 8 bases. Trimming took 6 bases from V and 0 from J; bases not matched to a gene: 9. The CDR3 length is 16 residues. Per germline, CDR1 LNHDA and CDR2 SQIVND (reference sequence). CDR3 amino acids: CASRGLGLLYQETQYF. The DNA for the CDR3 is TGTGCCAGTAGGGGACTAGGACTTTTGTACCAAGAGACCCAGTACTTC.

The chain couples TRBV7-9 to TRBJ1-1; a weak D match, TRBD1 (5 bases). CDR3 length: 13 residues. V shed 4 bases and J shed 7 bases, with 13 bases lying between them. Germline loops: CDR1 SEHNR, CDR2 FQNEAQ (reference sequence). The CDR3 DNA reads as TGTGCCAGCAGCTCATACCTTGGGGGTGAAGCTTTCTTT. Encoded protein: CASSSYLGGEAFF.

This clone was observed a few times. The V call is TRBV18, the J call TRBJ2-7, with 11 bases aligning to TRBD1. Trimming removed 3 bases from V and 7 bases from J; junction bases left unmatched: 2. Germline CDR1 is KGHSH and CDR2 is LQKENI. This CDR3 has 13 residues. The CDR3 coding sequence is TGTGCCAGCTCACCGGGACAGGGGGTTGAGCAGTACTTC. Its protein product is CASSPGQGVEQYF.

The chain has TRBV6-6 and TRBJ2-5; 7 nucleotides line up with TRBD2. The ends lost 0 bases at V and 4 bases at J; junction bases unmatched: 5. This CDR3 is 15 amino acids long. In germline, CDR1 is MNHNY, CDR2 SVGAGI (reference sequence). The CDR3 reads CASSYSTGGGETQYF. CDR3 nucleotides: TGTGCCAGCAGTTACTCGACGGGAGGCGGAGAGACCCAGTACTTC.

In this sample, this clone turned up once. V usage is TRBV29-1 and J usage is TRBJ2-2; 11 positions match TRBD2. V was pared by 7 bases and J by 4 bases, with 5 bases of the junction left unmatched. This CDR3 region has 14 residues. Germline CDR1 SQVTM, CDR2 ANQGSEA. The CDR3: CSGRLAGRTGELFF. CDR3 nucleotide sequence: TGCAGCGGTCGACTAGCGGGACGCACCGGGGAGCTGTTTTTT.

This chain links TRBV2 with TRBJ2-6; D remains ambiguous. CDR1 is SNHLY and CDR2 is FYNNEI in the germline V gene. The CDR3 runs to 12 residues. Between the trimmed V and J ends, which lost 4 bases and 3 bases, there was a span of 1 base. CDR3: CASSGGANVLTF. The CDR3 nucleotides are TGTGCCAGCAGTGGTGGGGCCAACGTCCTGACTTTC.

This clone was counted between two and nine times. V gene TRBV13 combines with J gene TRBJ2-1; D unclear. CDR1 PRHDT and CDR2 FYEKMQ come from the germline V gene (reference sequence). The V and J ends lost 5 bases and 0 bases respectively, with 20 bases between them. This CDR3 contains 18 residues. CDR3 protein: CASSPTDRSTLSYNEQFF. The CDR3 region has the DNA TGTGCCAGCAGCCCCACGGACCGTAGTACCCTCTCCTACAATGAGCAGTTCTTC.

The chain joins TRBV28 to TRBJ2-7, with D tentatively TRBD1 (6 bases). The V and J ends lost 5 bases and 0 bases respectively, with 14 bases between them. The CDR3 totals 15 residues. From germline, CDR1 is MDHEN and CDR2 SYDVKM. CDR3 sequence (DNA): TGTGCCAGCAGTCAAGGGGGATCGAACTCCTACGAGCAGTACTTC. Translated: CASSQGGSNSYEQYF.

The chain links TRBV27 to TRBJ2-1, with a possible D match to TRBD2 (6 bases). Germline V gives CDR1 MNHEY, CDR2 SMNVEV (reference sequence). V was trimmed by 3 bases and J by 9 bases, leaving 18 bases between them. The CDR3 is 15 amino acids. The DNA of the CDR3 is TGTGCCAGCAGTTTTGTGGGGAGGAGGGGAGGTGAGCAGTTCTTC. It yields the protein CASSFVGRRGGEQFF.

The chain uses TRBV29-1 and TRBJ2-7; D is uncertain. Germline loops: CDR1 SQVTM, CDR2 ANQGSEA. Trimming left V 1 base short and J 6 bases short, with 7 bases between. The CDR3 is made up of 11 amino acids. CDR3 DNA sequence: TGCAGCGTTGAAGCAACGTCCGAGCAGTACTTC. Translated, it gives CSVEATSEQYF.

In this sample, this clone turned up a few times. The V call is TRBV5-1, the J call TRBJ2-1; 10 bases are shared with TRBD2. The germline gives CDR1 SGHRS, CDR2 YFSETQ. V gave up 4 bases and J gave up 4 bases; unmatched junction bases: 8. The CDR3 is made up of 16 amino acids. The CDR3 loop reads CASSAPSSGSYNEQFF. In DNA, the CDR3 is TGCGCCAGCAGCGCCCCCTCTAGCGGGAGTTACAATGAGCAGTTCTTC.